This TCR beta chain was observed in a study of cytomegalovirus exposure and HLA in healthy donors. Findings and caveats of the study: It was reported that TCR beta sequences correctly inferred the HLA-A and HLA-B alleles for most subjects. Among the most significant clusters, several appeared linked to common viral pathogens in a later analysis. Data from an earlier analysis indicated that most TCR beta V segments were productive either about 87% or about 30% of the time. Excluded: some indistinguishable V segments such as TRBV6-2 and TRBV6-3.

In the PCR, 60 Vbeta and 13 Jbeta primers were used. Sequencing used immunoSEQ multiplex PCR; TCRdb keeps in-frame clones, though not all of them. Among 95,000 to 150,000 clones listed, more than 65% were seen once. On this clone: Its antigen is as yet unknown.

CDR3 length: 15 residues. Germline values: CDR1 SGHNT, CDR2 YYREEE (reference sequence). Trimming pared 2 bases from V and 2 bases from J, leaving 12 bases between. This clonotype was obtained from an older woman in good health and CMV-seropositive. Sequencing input: PBMCs. The chain joins TRBV5-4 to TRBJ2-3; D might be TRBD2 (6 bases). In DNA form, the CDR3 reads TGTGCCAGCAGCTTTTCAACGGGGGTCACAGATACGCAGTATTTT. This sequence encodes CASSFSTGVTDTQYF.